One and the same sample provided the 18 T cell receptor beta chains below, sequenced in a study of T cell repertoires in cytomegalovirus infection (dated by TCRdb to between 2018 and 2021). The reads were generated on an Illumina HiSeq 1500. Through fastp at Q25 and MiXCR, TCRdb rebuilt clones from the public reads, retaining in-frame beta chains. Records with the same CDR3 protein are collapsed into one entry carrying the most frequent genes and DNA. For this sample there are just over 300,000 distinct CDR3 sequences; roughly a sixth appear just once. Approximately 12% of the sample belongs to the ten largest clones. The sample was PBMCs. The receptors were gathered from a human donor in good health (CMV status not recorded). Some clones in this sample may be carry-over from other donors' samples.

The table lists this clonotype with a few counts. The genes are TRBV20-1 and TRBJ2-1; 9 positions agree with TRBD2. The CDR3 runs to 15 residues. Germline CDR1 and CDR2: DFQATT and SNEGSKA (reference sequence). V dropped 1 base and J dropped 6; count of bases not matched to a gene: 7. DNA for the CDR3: TGCAGTGCTAGAGGACTAGCGGCCGGGGTCAATGAGCAGTTCTTC. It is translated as CSARGLAAGVNEQFF.

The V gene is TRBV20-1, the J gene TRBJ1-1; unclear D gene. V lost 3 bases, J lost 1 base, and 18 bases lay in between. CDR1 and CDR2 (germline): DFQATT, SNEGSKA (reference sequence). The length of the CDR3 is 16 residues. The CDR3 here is CSASRQLMGQNTEAFF. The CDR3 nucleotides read TGCAGTGCTAGTAGGCAGTTAATGGGTCAGAACACTGAAGCTTTCTTT.

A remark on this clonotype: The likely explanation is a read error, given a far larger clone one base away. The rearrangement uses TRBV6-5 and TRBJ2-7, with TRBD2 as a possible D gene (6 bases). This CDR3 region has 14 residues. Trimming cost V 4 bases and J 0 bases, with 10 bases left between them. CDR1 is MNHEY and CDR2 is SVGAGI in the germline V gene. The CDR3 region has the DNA TGTGCCAGCAGTTCGGGTAGCGGCTCCTACGAGCAGTACTTC. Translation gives CASSSGSGSYEQYF.

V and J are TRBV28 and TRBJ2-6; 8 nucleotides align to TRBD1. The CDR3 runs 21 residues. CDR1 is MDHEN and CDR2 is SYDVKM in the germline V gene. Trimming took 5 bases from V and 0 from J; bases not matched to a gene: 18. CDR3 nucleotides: TGTGCCAGCAGTCCCTGGGACGAGATGGGACAGGTCTCCTCTGGGGCCAACGTCCTGACTTTC. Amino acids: CASSPWDEMGQVSSGANVLTF.

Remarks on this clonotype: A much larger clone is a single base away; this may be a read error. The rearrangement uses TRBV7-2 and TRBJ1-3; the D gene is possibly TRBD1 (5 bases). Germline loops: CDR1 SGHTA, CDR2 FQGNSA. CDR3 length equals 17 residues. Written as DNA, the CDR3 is TGTGCCAGCAGCTTAGTTGCAGCCCAGGGATCTGAAAACACCATATATTTT. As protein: CASSLVAAQGSENTIYF.

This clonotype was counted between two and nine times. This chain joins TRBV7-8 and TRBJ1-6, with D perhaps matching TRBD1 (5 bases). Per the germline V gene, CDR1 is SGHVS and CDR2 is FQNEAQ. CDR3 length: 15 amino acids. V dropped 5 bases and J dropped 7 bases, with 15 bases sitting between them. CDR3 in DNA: TGTGCCAGCAGCCGCCGCGGGGCTGACAATTCACCCCTCCACTTT. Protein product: CASSRRGADNSPLHF. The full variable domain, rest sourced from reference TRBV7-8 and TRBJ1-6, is GAGVSQSPRYKVAKRGQDVALRCDPISGHVSLFWYQQALGQGPEFLTYFQNEAQLDKSGLPSDRFFAERPEGSVSTLKIQRTQQEDSAVYLCASSRRGADNSPLHFGNGTRLTVT.

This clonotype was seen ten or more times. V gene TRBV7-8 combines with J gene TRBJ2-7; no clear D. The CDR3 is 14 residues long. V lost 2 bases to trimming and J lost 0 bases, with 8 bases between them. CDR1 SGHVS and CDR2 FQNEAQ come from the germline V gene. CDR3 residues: CASSLKAGSYEQYF. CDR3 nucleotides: TGTGCCAGCAGCTTAAAGGCAGGCTCCTACGAGCAGTACTTC.

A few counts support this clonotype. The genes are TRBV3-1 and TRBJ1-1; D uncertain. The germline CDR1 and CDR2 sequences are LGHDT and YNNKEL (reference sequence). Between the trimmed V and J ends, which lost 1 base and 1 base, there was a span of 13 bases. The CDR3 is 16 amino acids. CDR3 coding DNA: TGTGCCAGCAGCCAAGGTATGCTGGAGGAGAACACTGAAGCTTTCTTT. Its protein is CASSQGMLEENTEAFF.

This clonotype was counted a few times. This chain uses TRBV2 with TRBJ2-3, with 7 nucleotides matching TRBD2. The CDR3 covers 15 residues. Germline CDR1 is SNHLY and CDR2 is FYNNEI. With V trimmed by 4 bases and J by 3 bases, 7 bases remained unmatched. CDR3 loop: CASSVGLAVTDTQYF. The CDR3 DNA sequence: TGTGCCAGCAGTGTTGGGCTAGCGGTAACAGATACGCAGTATTTT. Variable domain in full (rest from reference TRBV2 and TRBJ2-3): EPEVTQTPSHQVTQMGQEVILRCVPISNHLYFYWYRQILGQKVEFLVSFYNNEISEKSEIFDDQFSVERPDGSNFTLKIRSTKLEDSAMYFCASSVGLAVTDTQYFGPGTRLTVL.

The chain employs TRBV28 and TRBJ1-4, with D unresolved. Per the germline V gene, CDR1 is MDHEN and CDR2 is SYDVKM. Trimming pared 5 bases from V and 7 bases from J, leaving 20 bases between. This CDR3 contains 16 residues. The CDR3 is CASSANLGFRVEKLFF. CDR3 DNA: TGTGCCAGCAGTGCCAACCTCGGGTTCCGGGTTGAAAAACTGTTTTTT.

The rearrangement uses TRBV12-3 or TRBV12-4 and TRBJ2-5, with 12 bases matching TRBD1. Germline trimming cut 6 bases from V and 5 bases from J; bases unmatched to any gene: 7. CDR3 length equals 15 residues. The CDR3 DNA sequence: TGTGCCAGCAGCCAAGGGACAGGGGGCCTGGAGACCCAGTACTTC. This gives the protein CASSQGTGGLETQYF.

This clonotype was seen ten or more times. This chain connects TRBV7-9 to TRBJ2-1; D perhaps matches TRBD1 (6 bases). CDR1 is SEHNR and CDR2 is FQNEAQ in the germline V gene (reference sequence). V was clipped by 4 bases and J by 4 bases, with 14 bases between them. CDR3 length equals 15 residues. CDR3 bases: TGTGCCAGCAGCTCCCGGGACACGAATTACAATGAGCAGTTCTTC. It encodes CASSSRDTNYNEQFF.

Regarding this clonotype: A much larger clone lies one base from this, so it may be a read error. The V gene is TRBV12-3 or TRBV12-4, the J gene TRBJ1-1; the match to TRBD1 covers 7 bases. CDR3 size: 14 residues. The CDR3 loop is CASGFNQGVTEAFF. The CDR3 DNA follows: TGTGCCAGCGGTTTTAACCAGGGGGTGACTGAAGCTTTCTTT.

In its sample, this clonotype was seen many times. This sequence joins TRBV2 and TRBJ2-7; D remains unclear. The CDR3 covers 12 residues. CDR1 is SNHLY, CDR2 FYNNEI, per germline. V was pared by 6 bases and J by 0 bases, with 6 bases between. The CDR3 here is CASRENSYEQYF. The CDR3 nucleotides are TGTGCCAGCAGAGAAAACTCCTACGAGCAGTACTTC.

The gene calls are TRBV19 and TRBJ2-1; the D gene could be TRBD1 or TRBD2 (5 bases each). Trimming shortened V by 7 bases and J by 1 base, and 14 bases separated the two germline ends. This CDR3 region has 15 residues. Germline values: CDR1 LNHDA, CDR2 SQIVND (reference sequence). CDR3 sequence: CASTQTRESYNEQFF. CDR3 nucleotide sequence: TGTGCCAGTACCCAAACCAGGGAGTCCTACAATGAGCAGTTCTTC.

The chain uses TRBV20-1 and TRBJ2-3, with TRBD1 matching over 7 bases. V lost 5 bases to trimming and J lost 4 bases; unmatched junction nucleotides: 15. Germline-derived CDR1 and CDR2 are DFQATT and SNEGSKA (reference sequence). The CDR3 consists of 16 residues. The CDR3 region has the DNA TGCAGTGCTCCGGATCGACAGGGCATATTTCCAGATACGCAGTATTTT. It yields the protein CSAPDRQGIFPDTQYF.

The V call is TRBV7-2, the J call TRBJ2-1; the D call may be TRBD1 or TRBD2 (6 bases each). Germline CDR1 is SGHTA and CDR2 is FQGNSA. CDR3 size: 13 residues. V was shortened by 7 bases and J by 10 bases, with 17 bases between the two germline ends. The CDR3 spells CASTIIGGSEQFF. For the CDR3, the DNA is TGTGCCAGCACCATTATAGGGGGGAGCGAGCAGTTCTTC.

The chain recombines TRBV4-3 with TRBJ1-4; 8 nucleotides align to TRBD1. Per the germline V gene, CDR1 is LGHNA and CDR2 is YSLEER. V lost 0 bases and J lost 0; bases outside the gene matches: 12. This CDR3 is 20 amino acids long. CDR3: CASSQDLGQGRISTNEKLFF. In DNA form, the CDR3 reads TGCGCCAGCAGCCAAGATTTAGGACAGGGTAGAATCTCAACTAATGAAAAACTGTTTTTT.